Listed below are T cell receptor beta chains from one sample, sequenced in a study of cytomegalovirus exposure and HLA in healthy donors. Data came from immunoSEQ multiplex PCR; TCRdb stores just in-frame clones and leaves some out. The table shows 150,000 to 200,000 clones, with about 80% occurring only once. Sequenced material: PBMCs. These TCRs come from a woman aged 35 to 49 in good health and CMV-seronegative. The CDR3 runs from the conserved cysteine through the conserved F or W. The order of the fields is D gene, clone size, J gene, V gene, CDR3 DNA, CDR3 protein. A D gene is named only where the DNA matches it firmly. Clone sizes are given selectively: once, few, many, or a class where the clone is expanded.

d_gene: .
abundance: .
j_gene: TRBJ1-1
v_gene: TRBV7-9
CDR3nt: TGTTCCAGCAGCTTATCAGGCCCTGAGACCGAAGCTTTCTTT
CDR3aa: CSSSLSGPETEAFF

d_gene: .
abundance: .
j_gene: TRBJ2-2
v_gene: TRBV19
CDR3nt: TGTGCCAGTAGTACTTTAGCGGTTTCGAACACCGGGGAGCTGTTTTTT
CDR3aa: CASSTLAVSNTGELFF

d_gene: TRBD2
abundance: .
j_gene: TRBJ2-1
v_gene: TRBV25-1
CDR3nt: TGTGCCAGCAGTGAATGGACTAGCGGGAGAGGCAATGAGCAGTTCTTC
CDR3aa: CASSEWTSGRGNEQFF

d_gene: .
abundance: .
j_gene: TRBJ2-1
v_gene: TRBV6-6
CDR3nt: TGTGCCAGCAGTTATACGAGCAATGAGCAGTTCTTC
CDR3aa: CASSYTSNEQFF

d_gene: .
abundance: .
j_gene: TRBJ2-5
v_gene: TRBV6-5
CDR3nt: TGTGCCACGAGGGTTGCAGAGACCCAGTACTTC
CDR3aa: CATRVAETQYF

d_gene: TRBD2
abundance: few
j_gene: TRBJ2-7
v_gene: TRBV4-3
CDR3nt: TGCGCCAGCAGCCAAGATTGGGGGGGAACCTACGAGCAGTACTTC
CDR3aa: CASSQDWGGTYEQYF

d_gene: TRBD1
abundance: .
j_gene: TRBJ1-1
v_gene: TRBV10-3
CDR3nt: TGTGCCATCATGGGACAGCTGAACACTGAAGCTTTCTTT
CDR3aa: CAIMGQLNTEAFF

d_gene: .
abundance: .
j_gene: TRBJ1-2
v_gene: TRBV7-2
CDR3nt: TGTGCCAGCAGCCCGTCCCTACTTGGCTACACCTTC
CDR3aa: CASSPSLLGYTF

d_gene: TRBD1
abundance: .
j_gene: TRBJ2-7
v_gene: TRBV6-5
CDR3nt: TGTGCCAGCAGTTTGGGACAGGGGGTCTACGAGCAGTACTTC
CDR3aa: CASSLGQGVYEQYF

d_gene: TRBD2
abundance: .
j_gene: TRBJ2-3
v_gene: TRBV9
CDR3nt: TGTGCCACCACCCCGGGACTAGCGGGCAATACGCAGTATTTT
CDR3aa: CATTPGLAGNTQYF

d_gene: TRBD1
abundance: few
j_gene: TRBJ2-2
v_gene: TRBV7-2
CDR3nt: TGTGCCAGCAGTTTTACAGGGGGGATTACCGGGGAGCTGTTTTTT
CDR3aa: CASSFTGGITGELFF

d_gene: TRBD2
abundance: .
j_gene: TRBJ2-5
v_gene: TRBV4-3
CDR3nt: TGCGCCAGCAGCCCGGGACTAGCTGGGGAGACCCAGTACTTC
CDR3aa: CASSPGLAGETQYF

d_gene: TRBD2
abundance: .
j_gene: TRBJ2-5
v_gene: TRBV20-1
CDR3nt: TGCAGTGCGGGAGGGGAGACCCAGTACTTC
CDR3aa: CSAGGETQYF

d_gene: TRBD1
abundance: few
j_gene: TRBJ2-2
v_gene: TRBV4-2
CDR3nt: TGTGCCAGCAGCCAACTTGGGACAGGGCCTGGGGAGCTGTTTTTT
CDR3aa: CASSQLGTGPGELFF

d_gene: .
abundance: many
j_gene: TRBJ2-1
v_gene: TRBV6-1
CDR3nt: TGTGCCAGCAGTCGGACACAGGAAACCTACAATGAGCAGTTCTTC
CDR3aa: CASSRTQETYNEQFF

d_gene: TRBD2
abundance: .
j_gene: TRBJ2-1
v_gene: TRBV29-1
CDR3nt: TGCAGCGTTGAGTCGCTTAGCGGGGACGACAATGAGCAGTTCTTC
CDR3aa: CSVESLSGDDNEQFF

d_gene: TRBD1
abundance: .
j_gene: TRBJ1-3
v_gene: TRBV11-2
CDR3nt: TGTGCCAGCAGCTTAAGGGGTACAGGGGGCTCTTCTGGAAACACCATATATTTT
CDR3aa: CASSLRGTGGSSGNTIYF

d_gene: .
abundance: once
j_gene: TRBJ1-4
v_gene: TRBV5-1
CDR3nt: TGCGCCAGCAGCTACGGGGAGACTAATGAAAAACTGTTTTTT
CDR3aa: CASSYGETNEKLFF

d_gene: .
abundance: .
j_gene: TRBJ1-2
v_gene: TRBV5-6
CDR3nt: TGTGCCAGCAGCTTGGGGGCAGGGCCCGGGCGCTATGGCTACACCTTC
CDR3aa: CASSLGAGPGRYGYTF

d_gene: TRBD1
abundance: .
j_gene: TRBJ2-2
v_gene: TRBV7-9
CDR3nt: TGTGCCAGCAGCGGGACCGCAGGGGGCCGGCGAAACGGGGAGCTGTTTTTT
CDR3aa: CASSGTAGGRRNGELFF

d_gene: TRBD1
abundance: .
j_gene: TRBJ1-1
v_gene: TRBV6-1
CDR3nt: TGTGCCAGCATGAGGGACAGGGGGGACACTGAAGCTTTCTTT
CDR3aa: CASMRDRGDTEAFF